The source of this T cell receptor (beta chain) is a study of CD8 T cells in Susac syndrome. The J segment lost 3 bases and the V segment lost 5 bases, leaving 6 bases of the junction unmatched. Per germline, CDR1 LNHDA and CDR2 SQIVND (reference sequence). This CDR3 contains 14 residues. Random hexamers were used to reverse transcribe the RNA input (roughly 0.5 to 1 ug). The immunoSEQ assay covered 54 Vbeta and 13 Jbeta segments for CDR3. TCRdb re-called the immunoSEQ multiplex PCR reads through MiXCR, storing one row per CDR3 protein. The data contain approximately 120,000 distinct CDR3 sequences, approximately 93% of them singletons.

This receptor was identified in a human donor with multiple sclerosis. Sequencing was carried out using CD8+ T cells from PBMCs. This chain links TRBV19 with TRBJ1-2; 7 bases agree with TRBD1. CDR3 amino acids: CASSPGTAYYGYTF. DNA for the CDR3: TGTGCCAGTAGTCCGGGGACAGCTTACTATGGCTACACCTTC.